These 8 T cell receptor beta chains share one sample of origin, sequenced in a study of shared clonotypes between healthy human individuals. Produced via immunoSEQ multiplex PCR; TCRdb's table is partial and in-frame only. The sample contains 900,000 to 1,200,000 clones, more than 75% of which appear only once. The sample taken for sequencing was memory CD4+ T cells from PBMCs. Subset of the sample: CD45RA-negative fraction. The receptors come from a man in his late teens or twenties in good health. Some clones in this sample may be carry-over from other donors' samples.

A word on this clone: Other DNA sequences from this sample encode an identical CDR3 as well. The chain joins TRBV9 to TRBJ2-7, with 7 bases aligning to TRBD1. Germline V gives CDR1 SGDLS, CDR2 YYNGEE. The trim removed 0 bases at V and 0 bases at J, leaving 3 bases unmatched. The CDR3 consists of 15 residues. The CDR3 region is CASSVGTGSSYEQYF. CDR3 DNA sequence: TGTGCCAGCAGCGTAGGGACAGGTTCCTCCTACGAGCAGTACTTC.

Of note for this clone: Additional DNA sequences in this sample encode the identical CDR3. The CDR3 sequence is CASSPRAGTDTQYF. In nucleotides, the CDR3 is TGCGCCAGCAGCCCGAGGGCGGGCACAGATACGCAGTATTTT. This chain uses TRBV5-1 with TRBJ2-3; a possible D gene is TRBD2 (5 bases). Trimming removed 4 bases at V and 1 base at J, with 10 bases between. Germline V lookup: CDR1 SGHRS, CDR2 YFSETQ. This CDR3 has 14 residues.

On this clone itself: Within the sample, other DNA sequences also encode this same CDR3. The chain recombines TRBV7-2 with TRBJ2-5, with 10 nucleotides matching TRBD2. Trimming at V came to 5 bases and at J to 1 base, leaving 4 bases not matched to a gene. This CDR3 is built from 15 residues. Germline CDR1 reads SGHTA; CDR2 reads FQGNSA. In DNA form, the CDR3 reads TGTGCCAGCAGCCGGACTAGCGGCCTCCAAGAGACCCAGTACTTC. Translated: CASSRTSGLQETQYF.

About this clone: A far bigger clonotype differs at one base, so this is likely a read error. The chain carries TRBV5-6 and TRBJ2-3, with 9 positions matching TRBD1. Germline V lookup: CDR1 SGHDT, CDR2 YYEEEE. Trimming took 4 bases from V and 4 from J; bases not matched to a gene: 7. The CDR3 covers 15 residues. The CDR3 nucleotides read TGTGCCAGCAGCCAGGGACAGGGACACGCAGATACGCAGTATTTT. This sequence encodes CASSQGQGHADTQYF.

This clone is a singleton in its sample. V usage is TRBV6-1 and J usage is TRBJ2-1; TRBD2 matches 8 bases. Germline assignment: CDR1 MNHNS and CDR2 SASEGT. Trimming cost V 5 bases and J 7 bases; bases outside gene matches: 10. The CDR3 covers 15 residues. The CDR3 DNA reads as TGTGCCAGCAGTTCAACCCGACTAGCGTTAAATGAGCAGTTCTTC. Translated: CASSSTRLALNEQFF.

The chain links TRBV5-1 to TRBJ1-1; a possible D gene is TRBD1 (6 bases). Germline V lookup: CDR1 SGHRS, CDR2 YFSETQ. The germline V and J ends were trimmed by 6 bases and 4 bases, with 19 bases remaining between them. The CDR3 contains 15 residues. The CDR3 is CASNGAGEWGTEAFF. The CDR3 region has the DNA TGCGCCAGCAACGGGGCAGGGGAGTGGGGCACTGAAGCTTTCTTT.

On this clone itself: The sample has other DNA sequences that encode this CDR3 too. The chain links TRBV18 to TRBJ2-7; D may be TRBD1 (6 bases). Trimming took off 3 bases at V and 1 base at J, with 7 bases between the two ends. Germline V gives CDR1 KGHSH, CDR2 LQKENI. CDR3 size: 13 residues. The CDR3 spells CASSPGQSYEQYF. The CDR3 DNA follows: TGTGCCAGCTCACCCGGACAGTCCTACGAGCAGTACTTC.

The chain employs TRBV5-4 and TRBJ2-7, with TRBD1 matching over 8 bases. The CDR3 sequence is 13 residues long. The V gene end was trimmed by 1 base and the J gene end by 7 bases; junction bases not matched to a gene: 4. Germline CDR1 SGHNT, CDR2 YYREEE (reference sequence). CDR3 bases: TGTGCCAGCAGCTTGCGACAGGGGAGGGAGCAGTACTTC. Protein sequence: CASSLRQGREQYF.